Described below is a single TCR beta chain sequence and its context. Its antigen is as yet unknown. These data belong to a study of T cell repertoires in cytomegalovirus infection. Study overall: Recently described HLA-C-restricted plus well-studied HLA-B-restricted CMV epitopes were used.

MiXCR, applied by TCRdb to the reads, yields one record per CDR3 protein. The sample shows around 750,000 distinct CDR3 sequences, over 25% of them seen only once. Study-wide findings and caveats: Clonotypes of TCR beta that were HLA-C-restricted and CMV-specific dominated the ex vivo response.

The specimen comprised cultured CD8+ T cells from PBMCs, sampled from culture after CMV antigen stimulation. The TCR was taken from a human donor in good health (CMV status not recorded). Some clones in this sample may be carry-over from other donors' samples.

In DNA, the CDR3 is TGTGCCAGCAGCATTAGCGGGGCCCCTGAGACCCAGTACTTC. This translates into CASSISGAPETQYF. V gene TRBV7-3 combines with J gene TRBJ2-5, with 8 nucleotides matching TRBD2. CDR1 is SGHTA, CDR2 FQGTGA, per germline. CDR3 length equals 14 residues. The V and J ends lost 5 bases and 5 bases, in that order; junction bases with no gene match: 7.